The 5 T cell receptor beta chains reported below all come from one sample, sequenced in a study of cytomegalovirus exposure and HLA in healthy donors. The method was immunoSEQ multiplex PCR; TCRdb's version includes in-frame clones alone and lacks a portion of them. The table records over 85,000 clones, 88% of them present only once. Sequencing input: PBMCs. The source of these receptors is a woman aged 25 to 39 in good health and CMV-seropositive.

This chain's CDR3 is CATRSTGELFF. The CDR3 region has the DNA TGTGCGACTCGGAGCACCGGGGAGCTGTTTTTT. The chain is built from TRBV10-3 and TRBJ2-2, with unresolved D. The germline gives CDR1 ENHRY, CDR2 SYGVKD. There are 11 residues in the CDR3.

In this sample, this clone turned up once. This sequence joins TRBV13 and TRBJ2-3, with 7 bases fitting TRBD2. CDR1 is PRHDT, CDR2 FYEKMQ, per germline (reference sequence). Trimming cost V 3 bases and J 7 bases; bases outside gene matches: 7. The CDR3 has 14 residues. CDR3 in DNA: TGTGCCAGCAGCTTGGGTCCAGCGGGAAATACGCAGTATTTT. Its translation: CASSLGPAGNTQYF.

The V gene is TRBV7-9, the J gene TRBJ2-7, with a possible D match to TRBD1 (5 bases). Per the germline V gene, CDR1 is SEHNR and CDR2 is FQNEAQ (reference sequence). Trimming left V 5 bases short and J 3 bases short, with 17 bases between. The CDR3 is made up of 15 amino acids. Here the CDR3 reads CASSTGSDRRYEQYF. The CDR3 coding sequence is TGTGCCAGCAGCACAGGCTCGGACCGACGCTACGAGCAGTACTTC.

This clone has only one observation. The rearrangement joins TRBV18 to TRBJ1-2, with 10 bases fitting TRBD1. V trimming: 3 bases; J trimming: 4 bases; junction bases outside the gene matches: 2. CDR1 KGHSH and CDR2 LQKENI come from the germline V gene. This CDR3 has 14 amino acids. CDR3 in DNA: TGTGCCAGCTCACCGGGACAGGGGATCTATGGCTACACCTTC. Translated, it gives CASSPGQGIYGYTF. The entire variable domain, with the rest obtained from reference TRBV18 and TRBJ1-2, is as follows: NAGVMQNPRHLVRRRGQEARLRCSPMKGHSHVYWYRQLPEEGLKFMVYLQKENIIDESGMPKERFSAEFPKEGPSILRIQQVVRGDSAAYFCASSPGQGIYGYTFGSGTRLTVV.

V and J are TRBV9 and TRBJ2-7; the D gene is possibly TRBD1 (6 bases). Germline CDR1 reads SGDLS; CDR2 reads YYNGEE. This CDR3 spans 15 amino acids. V lost 0 bases and J 2 bases, leaving 12 bases between the germline ends. The CDR3 here is CASSVGGGSTYEQYF. The CDR3 DNA reads TGTGCCAGCAGCGTAGGTGGGGGCTCTACCTACGAGCAGTACTTC.